This TCR beta chain appears in the sequencing data of a study of blood T cell repertoires in COVID-19. Study summary: From the United States, Italy and Spain came samples of acute and convalescent COVID-19. T cells, B-cell-depleted T cells, or PBMCs supplied cDNA or gDNA.

This CDR3 has 14 amino acids. Trimming left V 4 bases short and J 0 bases short, with 10 bases between. The germline gives CDR1 MGHRA, CDR2 YSYEKL. Many counts were recorded for this clone. Authors' data handling: Cell counts per sample came from amplifying reference gene primers. Using immunoSEQ multiplex PCR, the repertoire was profiled, and TCRdb retains in-frame clones only, with some absent. The D gene and trimming were derived from the DNA, and the V and J assignments and clone size from that table. The profile shows approximately 65,000 clones, 89% of them singletons. The specimen was peripheral blood. The chain has TRBV4-1 and TRBJ2-7; a possible D gene is TRBD2 (5 bases). The receptor was isolated from a woman aged 45 to 65 with active COVID-19. This chain's CDR3 is CASSLVGSSYEQYF. The CDR3 coding sequence is TGCGCCAGCAGCCTGGTGGGGAGCTCCTACGAGCAGTACTTC.